This T cell receptor (beta chain) came from a study of T cells expressing NK-cell markers. Study information: Most of the eight sequenced donors tested HCMV-seropositive; one tested seronegative.

The CDR3 length is 15 residues. Per germline, CDR1 SEHNR and CDR2 FQNEAQ (reference sequence). Libraries used 5'RACE template switching adding universal primer site and UMIs. TCRdb re-called the 5' RACE reads and shows each CDR3 protein once, DNA omitted. The sample shows approximately 150,000 distinct CDR3 sequences, and roughly 18% sits with its ten largest clones. The chain recombines TRBV7-9 with TRBJ1-4; there is no DNA to check the TCRdb D call of TRBD1. The TCR comes from a woman between 18 and 69 years old in good health. Sequencing was carried out using blood T cells: a sorted CD56 or NKG2C T cell subset, CD4+ or CD8+ T cells, or bulk PBMC T cells (not recorded which). The CDR3 sequence: CASSPQGAQNEKLFF.